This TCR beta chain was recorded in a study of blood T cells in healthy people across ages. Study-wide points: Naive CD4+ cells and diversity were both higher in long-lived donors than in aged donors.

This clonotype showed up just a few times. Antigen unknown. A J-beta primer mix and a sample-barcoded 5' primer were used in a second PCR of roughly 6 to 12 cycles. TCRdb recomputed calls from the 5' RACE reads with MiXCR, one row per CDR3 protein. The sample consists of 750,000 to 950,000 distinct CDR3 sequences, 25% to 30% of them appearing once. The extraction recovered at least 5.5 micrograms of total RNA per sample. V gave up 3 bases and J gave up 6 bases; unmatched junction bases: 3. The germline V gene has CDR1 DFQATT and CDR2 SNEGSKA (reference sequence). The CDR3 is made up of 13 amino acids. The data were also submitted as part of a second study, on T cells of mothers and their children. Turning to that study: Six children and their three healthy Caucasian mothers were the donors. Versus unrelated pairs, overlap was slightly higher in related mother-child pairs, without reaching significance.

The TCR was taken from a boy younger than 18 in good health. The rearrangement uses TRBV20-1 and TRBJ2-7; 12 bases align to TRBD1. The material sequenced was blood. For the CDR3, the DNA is TGCAGTGCTAGCTGGGACAGGGGGCGCGAGCAGTACTTC. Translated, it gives CSASWDRGREQYF.